This T cell receptor (beta chain) was identified during a study of identical twins. As to this clonotype: Relative to the germline gene, one junction end is altered; a read error may explain this.

The authors used template switching to add a universal primer site and gave cDNA unique molecular identifiers. TCRdb used MiXCR to reprocess the 5' RACE reads, holding one entry per CDR3 protein. The profile shows about 260,000 distinct CDR3 sequences, 7% of them singletons. This CDR3 spans 17 amino acids. Looked up from germline, CDR1 is MDHEN and CDR2 is SYDVKM. This sample was shared with a second study, whose subject was yellow fever vaccine responses in identical twins.

The J gene is TRBJ2-1, the V gene TRBV28; 8 bases fit TRBD2. The sample was memory (CD45RO+) T cells sorted from blood. This clonotype originated in a woman under 30 in good health. The DNA for the CDR3 is TGTGCCAGCAGCCTAACCCGACCTAGCGGGTCCTTCAATGAGCAGTTCTTC. Amino acids: CASSLTRPSGSFNEQFF.